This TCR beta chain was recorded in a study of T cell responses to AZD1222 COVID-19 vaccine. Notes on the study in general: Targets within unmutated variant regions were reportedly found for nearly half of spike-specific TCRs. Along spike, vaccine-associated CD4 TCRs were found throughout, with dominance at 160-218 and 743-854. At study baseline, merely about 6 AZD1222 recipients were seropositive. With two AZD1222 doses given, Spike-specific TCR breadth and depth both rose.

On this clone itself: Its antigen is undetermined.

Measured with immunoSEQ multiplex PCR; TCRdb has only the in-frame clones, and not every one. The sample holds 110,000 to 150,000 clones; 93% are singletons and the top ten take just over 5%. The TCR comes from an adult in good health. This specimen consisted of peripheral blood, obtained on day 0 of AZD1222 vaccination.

The CDR3 spells CASSYGDTYNSPLHF. The CDR3 DNA is TGTGCCAGCAGTTACGGGGACACCTATAATTCACCCCTCCACTTT. This chain uses TRBV6-5 with TRBJ1-6; a weak D match, TRBD1 (6 bases). The CDR3 has 15 amino acids. V was trimmed by 2 bases and J by 2 bases, leaving 7 bases between them. Per the germline V gene, CDR1 is MNHEY and CDR2 is SVGAGI.